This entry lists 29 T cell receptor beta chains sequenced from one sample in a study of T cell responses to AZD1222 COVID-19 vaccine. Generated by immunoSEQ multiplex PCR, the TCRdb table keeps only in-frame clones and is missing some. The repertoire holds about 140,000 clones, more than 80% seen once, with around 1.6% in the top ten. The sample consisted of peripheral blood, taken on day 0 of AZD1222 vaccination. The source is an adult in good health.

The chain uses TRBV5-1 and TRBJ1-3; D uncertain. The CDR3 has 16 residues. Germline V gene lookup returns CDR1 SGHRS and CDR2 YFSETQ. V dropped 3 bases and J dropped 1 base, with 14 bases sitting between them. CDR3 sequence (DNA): TGCGCCAGCAGCTCGAGTCTAAGAGGGTCTGGAAACACCATATATTTT. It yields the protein CASSSSLRGSGNTIYF.

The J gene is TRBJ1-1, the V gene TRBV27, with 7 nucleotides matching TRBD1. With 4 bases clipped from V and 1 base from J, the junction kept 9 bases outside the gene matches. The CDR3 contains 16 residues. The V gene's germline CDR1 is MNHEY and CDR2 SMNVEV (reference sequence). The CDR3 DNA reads TGTGCCAGCAGTTCAACTTACAGGGGATCGAACACTGAAGCTTTCTTT. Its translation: CASSSTYRGSNTEAFF.

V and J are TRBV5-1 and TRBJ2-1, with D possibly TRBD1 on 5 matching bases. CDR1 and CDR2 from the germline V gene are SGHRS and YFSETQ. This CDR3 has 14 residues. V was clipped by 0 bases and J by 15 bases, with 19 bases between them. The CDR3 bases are TGCGCCAGCAGCTTGGGTTCAGGGCGAAGTCCCATGTTCTTC. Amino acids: CASSLGSGRSPMFF.

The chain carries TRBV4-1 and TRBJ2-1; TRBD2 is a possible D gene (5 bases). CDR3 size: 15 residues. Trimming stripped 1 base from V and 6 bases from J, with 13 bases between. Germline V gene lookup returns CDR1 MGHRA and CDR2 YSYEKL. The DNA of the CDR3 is TGCGCCAGCAGCCAAGTCTCGGGGAGCACCAATGAGCAGTTCTTC. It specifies CASSQVSGSTNEQFF.

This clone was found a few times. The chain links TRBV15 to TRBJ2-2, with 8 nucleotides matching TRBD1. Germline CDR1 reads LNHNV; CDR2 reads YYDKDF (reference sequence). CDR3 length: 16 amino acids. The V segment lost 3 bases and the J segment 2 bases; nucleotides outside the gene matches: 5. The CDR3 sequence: CATSRGDRINTGELFF. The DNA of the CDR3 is TGTGCCACCAGCAGGGGGGACAGGATTAACACCGGGGAGCTGTTTTTT.

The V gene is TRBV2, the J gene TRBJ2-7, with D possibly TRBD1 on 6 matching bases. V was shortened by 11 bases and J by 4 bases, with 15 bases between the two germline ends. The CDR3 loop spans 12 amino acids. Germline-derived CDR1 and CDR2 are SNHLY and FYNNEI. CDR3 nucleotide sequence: TGTGCCGATCGGGACACCTATTACGAGCAGTACTTC. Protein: CADRDTYYEQYF.

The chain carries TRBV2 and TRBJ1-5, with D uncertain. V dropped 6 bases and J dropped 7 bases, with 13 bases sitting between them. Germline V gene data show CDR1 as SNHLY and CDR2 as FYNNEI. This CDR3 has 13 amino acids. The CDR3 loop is CASSPRSLQPQHF. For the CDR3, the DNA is TGTGCCAGCAGCCCCCGCTCCTTGCAGCCCCAGCATTTT.

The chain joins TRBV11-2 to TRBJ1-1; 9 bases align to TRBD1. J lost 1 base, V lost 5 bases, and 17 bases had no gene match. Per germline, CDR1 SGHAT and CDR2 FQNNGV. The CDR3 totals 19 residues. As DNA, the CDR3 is TGTGCCAGCAGCCCAGGACAGGGGCGAGGGGTAGCAGGGAACACTGAAGCTTTCTTT. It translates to CASSPGQGRGVAGNTEAFF.

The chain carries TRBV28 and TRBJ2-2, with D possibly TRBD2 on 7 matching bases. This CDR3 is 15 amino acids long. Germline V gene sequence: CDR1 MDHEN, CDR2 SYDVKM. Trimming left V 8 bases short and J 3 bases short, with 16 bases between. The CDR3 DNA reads TGTGCCAGCCAAACCTGGGGGGGCTACACCGGGGAGCTGTTTTTT. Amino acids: CASQTWGGYTGELFF. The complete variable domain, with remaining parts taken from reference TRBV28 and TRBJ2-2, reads DVKVTQSSRYLVKRTGEKVFLECVQDMDHENMFWYRQDPGLGLRLIYFSYDVKMKEKGDIPEGYSVSREKKERFSLILESASTNQTSMYLCASQTWGGYTGELFFGEGSRLTVL.

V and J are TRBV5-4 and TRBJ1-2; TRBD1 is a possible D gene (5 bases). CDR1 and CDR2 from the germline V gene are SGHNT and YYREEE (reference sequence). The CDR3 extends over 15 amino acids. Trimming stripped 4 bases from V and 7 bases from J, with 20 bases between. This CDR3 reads CASSPRGPGGSGYTF. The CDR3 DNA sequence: TGTGCCAGCAGCCCGAGGGGACCGGGCGGGAGTGGCTACACCTTC.

The CDR3 bases are TGTGCCAGCAGCTTAGGTCAGGGAGGCACTGAAGCTTTCTTT. It translates to CASSLGQGGTEAFF. V usage is TRBV11-1 and J usage is TRBJ1-1; maybe TRBD1 (5 bases). The V gene's germline CDR1 is SGHAT and CDR2 FQDESV (reference sequence). The CDR3 is 14 residues long. The V end was cut by 1 base, the J end by 4 bases, with 10 bases between.

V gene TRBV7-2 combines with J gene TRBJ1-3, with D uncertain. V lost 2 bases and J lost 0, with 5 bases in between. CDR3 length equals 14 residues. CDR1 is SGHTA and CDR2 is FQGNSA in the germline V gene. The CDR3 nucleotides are TGTGCCAGCAGCTTACAAAGCTCTGGAAACACCATATATTTT. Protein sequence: CASSLQSSGNTIYF.

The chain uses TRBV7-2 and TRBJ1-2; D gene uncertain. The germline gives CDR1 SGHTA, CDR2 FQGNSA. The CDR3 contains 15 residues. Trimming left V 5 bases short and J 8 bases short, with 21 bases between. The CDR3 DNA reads TGTGCCAGCAGCCCCGGGTGGCAGGCAGTAGGGGGCTACACCTTC. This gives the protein CASSPGWQAVGGYTF.

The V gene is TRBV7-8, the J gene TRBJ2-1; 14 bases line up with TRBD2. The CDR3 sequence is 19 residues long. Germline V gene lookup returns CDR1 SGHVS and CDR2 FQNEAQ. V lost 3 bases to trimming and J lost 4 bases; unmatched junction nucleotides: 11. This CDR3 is CASSLPRTSGGIGYNEQFF. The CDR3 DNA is TGTGCCAGCAGCTTGCCTCGGACTAGCGGGGGGATAGGGTACAATGAGCAGTTCTTC.

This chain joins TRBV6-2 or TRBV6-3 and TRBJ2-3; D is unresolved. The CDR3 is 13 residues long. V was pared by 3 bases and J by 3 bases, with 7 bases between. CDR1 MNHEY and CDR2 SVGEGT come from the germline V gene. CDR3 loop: CASSYLGTDTQYF. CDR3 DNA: TGTGCCAGCAGTTATCTGGGGACAGATACGCAGTATTTT.

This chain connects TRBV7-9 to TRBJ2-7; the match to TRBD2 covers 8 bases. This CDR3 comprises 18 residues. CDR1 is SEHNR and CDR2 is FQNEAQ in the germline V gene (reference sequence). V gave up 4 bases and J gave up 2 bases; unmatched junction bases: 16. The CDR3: CASSSLPGRGPTTYEQYF. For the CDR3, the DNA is TGTGCCAGCAGCTCACTCCCCGGGAGGGGTCCTACTACCTACGAGCAGTACTTC.

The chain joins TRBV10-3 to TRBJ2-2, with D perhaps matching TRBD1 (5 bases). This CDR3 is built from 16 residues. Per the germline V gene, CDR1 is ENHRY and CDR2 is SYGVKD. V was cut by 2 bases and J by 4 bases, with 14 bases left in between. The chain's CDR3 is CAISEGKQELTGELFF. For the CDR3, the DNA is TGTGCCATCAGTGAGGGAAAACAGGAGCTCACCGGGGAGCTGTTTTTT.

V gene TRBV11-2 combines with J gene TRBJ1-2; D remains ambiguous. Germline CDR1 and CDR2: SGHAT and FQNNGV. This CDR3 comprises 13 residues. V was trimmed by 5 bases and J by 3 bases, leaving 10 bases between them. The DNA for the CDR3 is TGTGCCAGCAGCCAAGCCGTATACTATGGCTACACCTTC. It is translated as CASSQAVYYGYTF.

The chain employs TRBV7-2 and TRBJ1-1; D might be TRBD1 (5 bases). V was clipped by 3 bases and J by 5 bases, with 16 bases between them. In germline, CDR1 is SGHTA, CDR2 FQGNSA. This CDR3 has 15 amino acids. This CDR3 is CASSFVGAGKTEAFF. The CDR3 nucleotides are TGTGCCAGCAGCTTCGTTGGTGCAGGGAAGACTGAAGCTTTCTTT.

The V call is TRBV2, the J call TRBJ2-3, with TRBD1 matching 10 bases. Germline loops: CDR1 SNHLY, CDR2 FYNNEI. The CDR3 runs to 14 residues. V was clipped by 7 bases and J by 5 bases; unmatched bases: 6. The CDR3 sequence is CASTRGTGEDTQYF. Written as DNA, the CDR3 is TGTGCCAGCACAAGGGGGACAGGGGAAGATACGCAGTATTTT.

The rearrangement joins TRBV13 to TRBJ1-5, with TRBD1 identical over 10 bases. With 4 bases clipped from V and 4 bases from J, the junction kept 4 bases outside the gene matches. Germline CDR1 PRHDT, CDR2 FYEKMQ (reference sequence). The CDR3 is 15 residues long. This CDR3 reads CASSSGTGENQPQHF. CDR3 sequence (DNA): TGTGCCAGCAGCTCTGGGACAGGGGAAAATCAGCCCCAGCATTTT.

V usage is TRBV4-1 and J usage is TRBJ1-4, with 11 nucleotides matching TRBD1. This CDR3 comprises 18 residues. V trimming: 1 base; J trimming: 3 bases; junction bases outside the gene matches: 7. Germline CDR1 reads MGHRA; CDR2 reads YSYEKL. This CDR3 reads CASSQVPGQGVANEKLFF. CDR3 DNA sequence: TGCGCCAGCAGCCAAGTACCGGGACAGGGGGTCGCTAATGAAAAACTGTTTTTT.

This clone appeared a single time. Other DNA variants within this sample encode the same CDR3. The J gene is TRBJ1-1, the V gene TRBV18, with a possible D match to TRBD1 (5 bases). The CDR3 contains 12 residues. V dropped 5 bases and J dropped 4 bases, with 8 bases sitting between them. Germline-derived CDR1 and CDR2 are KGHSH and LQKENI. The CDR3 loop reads CASSLGVTEAFF. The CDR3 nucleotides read TGTGCCAGCTCATTGGGGGTCACTGAAGCTTTCTTT.

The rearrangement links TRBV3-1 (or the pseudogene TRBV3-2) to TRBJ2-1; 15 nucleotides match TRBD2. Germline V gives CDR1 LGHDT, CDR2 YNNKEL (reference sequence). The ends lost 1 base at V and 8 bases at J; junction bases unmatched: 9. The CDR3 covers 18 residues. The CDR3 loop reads CASSQGLGLAGGSDEQFF. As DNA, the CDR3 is TGTGCCAGCAGCCAAGGGCTTGGACTAGCGGGAGGGAGCGATGAGCAGTTCTTC.

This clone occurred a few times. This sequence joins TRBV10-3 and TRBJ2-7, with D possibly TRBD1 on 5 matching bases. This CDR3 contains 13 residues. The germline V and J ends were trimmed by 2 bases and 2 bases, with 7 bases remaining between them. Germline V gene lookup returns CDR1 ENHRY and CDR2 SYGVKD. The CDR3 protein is CAISEDRTYEQYF. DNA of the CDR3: TGTGCCATCAGTGAGGACAGAACCTACGAGCAGTACTTC.

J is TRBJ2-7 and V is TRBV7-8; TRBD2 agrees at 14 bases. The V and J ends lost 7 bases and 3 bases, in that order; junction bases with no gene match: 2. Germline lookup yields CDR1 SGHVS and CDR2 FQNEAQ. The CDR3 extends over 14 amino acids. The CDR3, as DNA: TGTGCCAGCAAGGGACTAGCGGGAGTCTACGAGCAGTACTTC. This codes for CASKGLAGVYEQYF.

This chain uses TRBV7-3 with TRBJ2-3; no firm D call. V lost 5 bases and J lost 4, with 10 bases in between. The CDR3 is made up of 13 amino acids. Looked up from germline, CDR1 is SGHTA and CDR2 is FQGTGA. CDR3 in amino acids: CASSDQIADTQYF. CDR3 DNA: TGTGCCAGCAGCGACCAGATAGCAGATACGCAGTATTTT.

CDR3 amino acids: CASSLWDRDGEKLFF. DNA for the CDR3: TGTGCCAGCAGCTTGTGGGACAGGGATGGTGAAAAACTGTTTTTT. The chain has TRBV5-6 and TRBJ1-4; the match to TRBD1 covers 9 bases. The CDR3 sequence is 15 residues long. V lost 1 base and J lost 7; bases outside the gene matches: 5. Germline loops: CDR1 SGHDT, CDR2 YYEEEE.

CDR3 protein: CASSVRTGANEKLFF. CDR3 nucleotides: TGTGCCAGCTCAGTTCGGACAGGGGCTAATGAAAAACTGTTTTTT. The chain carries TRBV18 and TRBJ1-4, with 9 bases identical to TRBD1. Germline-derived CDR1 and CDR2 are KGHSH and LQKENI. The CDR3 is 15 residues long. With V trimmed by 5 bases and J by 3 bases, 4 bases remained unmatched.